The next 25 T cell receptor beta chains were all read from a single sample in a study of blood T cell repertoires in COVID-19. Only in-frame clones appear in the TCRdb table, and some are missing; sequencing was by immunoSEQ multiplex PCR. The profile covers a few hundred thousand clones, with around four fifths appearing a single time and under 5% taken by the ten largest. Sequenced sample: PBMCs or T cells enriched from blood (not recorded which). The receptors shown here come from a man younger than 45 with acute COVID-19.

The gene calls are TRBV19 and TRBJ1-5, with 8 bases fitting TRBD1. J lost 7 bases, V lost 0 bases, and 8 bases had no gene match. The CDR3 extends over 16 amino acids. In germline, CDR1 is LNHDA, CDR2 SQIVND (reference sequence). The chain's CDR3 is CASSIEFGQGVQPQHF. CDR3 DNA: TGTGCCAGTAGTATAGAATTTGGACAGGGAGTACAGCCCCAGCATTTT.

V is TRBV7-9 and J is TRBJ1-5; possibly TRBD1 for D (6 bases). The length of the CDR3 is 15 residues. Trimming removed 5 bases at V and 4 bases at J, with 15 bases between. CDR1 and CDR2 from the germline V gene are SEHNR and FQNEAQ (reference sequence). The CDR3 nucleotides are TGTGCCAGCAGCGAAGGGGGGGGCAGGAATCAGCCCCAGCATTTT. Its protein is CASSEGGGRNQPQHF.

The V gene is TRBV27, the J gene TRBJ2-1, with D possibly matching TRBD2 (6 bases). This CDR3 is built from 20 residues. Germline V gene sequence: CDR1 MNHEY, CDR2 SMNVEV (reference sequence). The ends were cut back, 0 bases at V and 0 bases at J, with 21 bases in the middle. The CDR3 loop is CASSLSADGRGRSSYNEQFF. CDR3 DNA sequence: TGTGCCAGCAGTTTATCGGCTGACGGGCGGGGACGAAGCTCCTACAATGAGCAGTTCTTC.

This chain connects TRBV6-5 to TRBJ1-1; no reliable D call. The V end was cut by 5 bases, the J end by 1 base, with 14 bases between. The CDR3 runs 15 residues. Germline assignment: CDR1 MNHEY and CDR2 SVGAGI. CDR3 amino acids: CASSTFREPNTEAFF. The CDR3 region has the DNA TGTGCCAGCAGTACCTTTCGGGAACCGAACACTGAAGCTTTCTTT.

This chain connects TRBV7-6 to TRBJ2-1; 9 positions agree with TRBD2. The CDR3 totals 17 residues. CDR1 and CDR2 (germline): SGHVS, FNYEAQ. With V trimmed by 5 bases and J by 6 bases, 14 bases remained unmatched. The CDR3 is CASSPFGGRGRGNEQFF. Here the CDR3 DNA reads TGTGCCAGCAGCCCGTTCGGCGGGAGGGGTAGGGGCAATGAGCAGTTCTTC.

The rearrangement uses TRBV28 and TRBJ1-5; no clear D gene. This CDR3 is built from 14 residues. CDR1 is MDHEN, CDR2 SYDVKM, per germline. Trimming removed 10 bases from V and 5 bases from J, with 18 bases in between. This CDR3 is CATEPILRDQPQHF. CDR3 sequence (DNA): TGTGCCACCGAACCGATTCTAAGAGATCAGCCCCAGCATTTT.

The V gene is TRBV6-4, the J gene TRBJ2-1; the match to TRBD2 covers 10 bases. J lost 6 bases, V lost 2 bases, and 1 base had no gene match. This CDR3 has 14 residues. Germline V gene lookup returns CDR1 MRHNA and CDR2 SNTAGT. CDR3 sequence reads: CASSDSGGANEQFF. In DNA form, the CDR3 reads TGTGCCAGCAGTGACAGCGGGGGGGCCAATGAGCAGTTCTTC.

The chain carries TRBV7-2 and TRBJ2-1, with a tentative D call TRBD2 (6 bases). V dropped 1 base and J dropped 10 bases, with 17 bases sitting between them. Germline V gives CDR1 SGHTA, CDR2 FQGNSA. The CDR3 has 15 residues. The CDR3 DNA reads TGTGCCAGCAGCTTAGTTGTAGCCCTGGGGAGGGAGCAGTTCTTC. As protein: CASSLVVALGREQFF.

The CDR3 loop reads CASSQDETGSTEAFF. Here the CDR3 DNA reads TGTGCCAGCAGCCAAGATGAGACAGGGTCCACCGAAGCTTTCTTT. The gene calls are TRBV4-2 and TRBJ1-1; TRBD1 agrees at 7 bases. Germline loops: CDR1 LGHNA, CDR2 YNFKEQ. The CDR3 sequence is 15 residues long. V shed 0 bases, J shed 8 bases, and the junction held 9 bases outside the gene matches.

The chain is built from TRBV28 and TRBJ2-1; 13 bases line up with TRBD2. After removal of 6 bases from V and 6 bases from J, the junction contained 5 bases not matched to a gene. The V gene's germline CDR1 is MDHEN and CDR2 SYDVKM. The CDR3 spans 15 residues. For the CDR3, the DNA is TGTGCCAGCAGGCCGACTAGCGGGGGGATCAATGAGCAGTTCTTC. This sequence encodes CASRPTSGGINEQFF.

The V gene is TRBV6-2 or TRBV6-3, the J gene TRBJ2-1; 14 bases are shared with TRBD2. Germline V lookup: CDR1 MNHEY, CDR2 SVGEGT. V was clipped by 5 bases and J by 9 bases; unmatched bases: 9. The CDR3 spans 16 residues. The CDR3 loop reads CASSTGLAGVGGEQFF. As DNA, the CDR3 is TGTGCCAGCAGTACGGGACTAGCGGGAGTGGGAGGTGAGCAGTTCTTC.

V gene TRBV6-5 combines with J gene TRBJ2-1, with D unclear. The CDR3 loop spans 14 amino acids. CDR1 MNHEY and CDR2 SVGAGI come from the germline V gene. V was clipped by 2 bases and J by 8 bases, with 13 bases between them. CDR3 sequence reads: CASSYDRVSDEQFF. Here the CDR3 DNA reads TGTGCCAGCAGTTACGATCGAGTTTCGGATGAGCAGTTCTTC.

This CDR3 is CASTGGIGNSPLHF. CDR3 nucleotide sequence: TGTGCCAGCACGGGGGGGATTGGAAATTCACCCCTCCACTTT. The V call is TRBV6-5, the J call TRBJ1-6; D is possibly TRBD1 (5 bases). Germline-derived CDR1 and CDR2 are MNHEY and SVGAGI. V lost 7 bases and J 7 bases, leaving 14 bases between the germline ends. This CDR3 region has 14 residues.

Remarks on this clone: An end of the junction differs from the germline gene, which may be a read error. V is TRBV5-1 and J is TRBJ2-1, with 8 bases lining up with TRBD2. The germline gives CDR1 SGHRS, CDR2 YFSETQ. The CDR3 contains 19 residues. The CDR3 reads CASSLRAGDIRSSYNEQFF. The CDR3, as DNA: TGTGCCAGCAGCCTAAGAGCGGGAGATATTAGAAGCTCCTACAATGAGCAGTTCTTC. The variable domain in full, completed from reference TRBV5-1 and TRBJ2-1, reads KAGVTQTPRYLIKTRGQQVTLSCSPISGHRSVSWYQQTPGQGLQFLFEYFSETQRNKGNFPGRFSGRQFSNSRSEMNVSTLELGDSALYLCASSLRAGDIRSSYNEQFFGPGTRLTVL.

V usage is TRBV6-2 or TRBV6-3 and J usage is TRBJ2-7; 9 bases align to TRBD1. The CDR3 covers 16 residues. Germline V CDR1 and CDR2: MNHEY, SVGEGT. Trimming removed 2 bases from V and 3 bases from J; junction bases left unmatched: 8. CDR3 sequence: CASSYTRTGANYEQYV. CDR3 nucleotides: TGTGCCAGCAGTTACACGCGGACAGGGGCCAACTACGAGCAGTACGTC.

This clone was seen more than once but under ten times. The CDR3 coding sequence is TGTGCCAGCAGCCAACAGGGTTGGAGTACTGAAGCTTTCTTT. Its translation: CASSQQGWSTEAFF. J is TRBJ1-1 and V is TRBV11-3, with D possibly being TRBD1 (6 bases). This CDR3 comprises 14 residues. V was clipped by 5 bases and J by 5 bases, with 15 bases between them. Germline CDR1 reads SGHNT; CDR2 reads YENEEA.

This rearrangement joins TRBV7-3 to TRBJ2-2; D possibly corresponds to TRBD1 (5 bases). The germline V gene encodes CDR1 SGHTA and CDR2 FQGTGA. Deletions cut 8 bases from V and 2 bases from J, with 12 bases between. This CDR3 comprises 14 residues. CDR3 DNA: TGTGCCAGCGCGAGACAGCCAAACACCGGGGAGCTGTTTTTT. Residues: CASARQPNTGELFF.

The sample holds one count of this clone. This chain connects TRBV15 to TRBJ1-2; D possibly corresponds to TRBD1 (5 bases). The CDR3 is 13 residues long. V shed 5 bases and J shed 3 bases, with 10 bases lying between them. The germline V gene encodes CDR1 LNHNV and CDR2 YYDKDF (reference sequence). The CDR3 DNA is TGTGCCACCAGCGAGTCAGGGTACTATGGCTACACCTTC. Its translation: CATSESGYYGYTF.

The chain combines TRBV7-6 with TRBJ2-3; TRBD2 agrees at 16 bases. The CDR3 is 18 residues long. Trimming removed 3 bases from V and 0 bases from J; junction bases left unmatched: 3. CDR1 SGHVS and CDR2 FNYEAQ come from the germline V gene. The CDR3, as DNA: TGTGCCAGCAGCTTGCCGGGACTAGCGGGAGGGAGCACAGATACGCAGTATTTT. Protein sequence: CASSLPGLAGGSTDTQYF.

With respect to this clone: A junction boundary mismatches the germline segment, possibly from a read error. V gene TRBV5-1 combines with J gene TRBJ2-2; D may be TRBD1 (5 bases). This CDR3 spans 16 amino acids. The germline V gene has CDR1 SGHRS and CDR2 YFSETQ. CDR3 DNA sequence: TGTGCCAGCAGCTTGGCCGTTAGCAGGGCTGCGGGGGAGCTGTTTTTT. It yields the protein CASSLAVSRAAGELFF.

The chain links TRBV7-8 to TRBJ1-4; weak D call: TRBD1 (6 bases). This CDR3 spans 14 amino acids. Germline V gene lookup returns CDR1 SGHVS and CDR2 FQNEAQ. The V end lost 4 bases, the J end lost 7 bases, and 13 bases lay between the germline ends. CDR3 protein: CASSSTGYGEKLFF. The CDR3 nucleotides read TGTGCCAGCAGCTCAACAGGGTATGGTGAAAAACTGTTTTTT.

This clone has more than one count but fewer than ten. This chain uses TRBV14 with TRBJ1-2, with 8 bases lining up with TRBD1. V gave up 5 bases and J gave up 6 bases; unmatched junction bases: 2. CDR3 length: 12 residues. The germline gives CDR1 SGHDN, CDR2 FVKESK. CDR3 region: CASSTTGDGYTF. DNA for the CDR3: TGTGCCAGCAGCACGACAGGGGATGGCTACACCTTC.

The J gene is TRBJ2-2, the V gene TRBV28, with 8 bases lining up with TRBD2. V was pared by 3 bases and J by 4 bases, with 4 bases of the junction left unmatched. Germline CDR1 MDHEN, CDR2 SYDVKM. This CDR3 comprises 15 residues. The chain's CDR3 is CASSFGGVGTGELFF. The DNA of the CDR3 is TGTGCCAGCAGTTTCGGGGGGGTTGGCACCGGGGAGCTGTTTTTT.

This chain joins TRBV3-1 (or the pseudogene TRBV3-2) and TRBJ2-3; 7 nucleotides agree with TRBD1. Trimming removed 2 bases from V and 2 bases from J; junction bases left unmatched: 4. This CDR3 contains 15 residues. The germline V gene encodes CDR1 LGHDT and CDR2 YNNKEL (reference sequence). The CDR3 protein is CASSQPDRATDTQYF. The CDR3 coding sequence is TGTGCCAGCAGCCAACCAGACAGGGCCACAGATACGCAGTATTTT.

V and J are TRBV28 and TRBJ1-6; TRBD1 is a possible D gene (5 bases). V was pared by 5 bases and J by 6 bases, with 11 bases between. Germline CDR1 MDHEN, CDR2 SYDVKM. The CDR3 covers 14 residues. As DNA, the CDR3 is TGTGCCAGCAGTCCCGACAGAATTAATTCACCCCTCCACTTT. Translating it yields CASSPDRINSPLHF.